This TCR beta chain was identified during a study of control samples from healthy donors and cancer patients. Repertoires were generated with immunoSEQ multiplex PCR, while TCRdb's copy carries only in-frame clones and drops some. The sample yields about 65,000 clones, approximately 90% seen once. The V gene lost 3 bases and the J gene lost 10 bases, with 18 bases spanning the gap. The CDR3 sequence is 14 residues long. Germline CDR1 and CDR2: KGHSH and LQKENI. The rearrangement uses TRBV18 and TRBJ2-5; D is perhaps TRBD1 or TRBD2 (5 bases each). What was sequenced was PBMCs. The TCR sequence derives from a woman aged 45-65 years with colorectal cancer. Here the CDR3 reads CASSPGTVGVIQYF. For the CDR3, the DNA is TGTGCCAGCTCACCCGGGACCGTGGGAGTGATCCAGTACTTC.